Given below is one T cell receptor (beta chain) in context. Per the original methods: Reference gene primer amplification gave estimated nucleated cell counts. Only in-frame clones appear in the TCRdb table, and some are missing; sequencing was by immunoSEQ multiplex PCR. That table gives V, J and clone size, and the DNA gave D and trimming. The sample includes tens of thousands of clones, just over 85% seen only once; the top ten take around 15%. The data stem from a study of blood T cell repertoires in COVID-19. Per the germline V gene, CDR1 is SGHTA and CDR2 is FQGTGA. V was pared by 3 bases and J by 2 bases, with 0 bases of the junction left unmatched. The CDR3 is 13 amino acids.

The TCR originated in a man in his 70s with acute or convalescent COVID-19. What was sequenced was peripheral blood. The rearrangement joins TRBV7-3 to TRBJ2-5; the match to TRBD1 covers 7 bases. The CDR3 DNA sequence: TGTGCCAGCAGCTTGGGACAGCAAGAGACCCAGTACTTC. Translated, it gives CASSLGQQETQYF. Combining the CDR3 with reference TRBV7-3 and TRBJ2-5 gives the whole variable domain GAGVSQTPSNKVTEKGKYVELRCDPISGHTALYWYRQSLGQGPEFLIYFQGTGAADDSGLPNDRFFAVRPEGSVSTLKIQRTERGDSAVYLCASSLGQQETQYFGPGTRLLVL.